Following are 13 T cell receptor beta chains from one sample sequenced in a study of cytomegalovirus exposure and HLA in healthy donors. Primers included in the PCR were 60 Vbeta and 13 Jbeta primers. Repertoires were generated with immunoSEQ multiplex PCR, while TCRdb's copy carries only in-frame clones and drops some. Among 150,000 to 250,000 clones listed, 75% to 85% were seen once. The sequencing input was PBMCs. These receptors all come from a girl aged 5 to 17 in good health and CMV-seropositive.

The V and J genes are TRBV19 and TRBJ1-2; 7 nucleotides match TRBD1. V shed 3 bases, J shed 7 bases, and the junction held 8 bases outside the gene matches. CDR3 size: 14 residues. Germline values: CDR1 LNHDA, CDR2 SQIVND (reference sequence). The CDR3 loop is CASSIPTGLGGYTF. CDR3 DNA sequence: TGTGCCAGTAGTATCCCGACAGGGTTAGGTGGCTACACCTTC.

This clone appeared once. V usage is TRBV27 and J usage is TRBJ1-2; D unclear. Trimming stripped 6 bases from V and 2 bases from J, with 10 bases between. The CDR3 has 13 residues. In germline, CDR1 is MNHEY, CDR2 SMNVEV (reference sequence). CDR3 sequence reads: CASSLDGNYGYTF. The CDR3 nucleotides are TGTGCCAGCAGCCTCGACGGGAACTATGGCTACACCTTC.

J is TRBJ2-7 and V is TRBV30, with D possibly being TRBD2 (5 bases). From germline, CDR1 is GTSNPN and CDR2 SVGIG (reference sequence). This CDR3 region has 12 residues. V dropped 2 bases and J dropped 7 bases, with 12 bases sitting between them. CDR3 sequence reads: CAWSPRTVEQYF. For the CDR3, the DNA is TGTGCCTGGAGTCCGCGGACTGTTGAGCAGTACTTC.

CDR3 sequence: CASSGTAREQFF. As DNA, the CDR3 is TGTGCCAGCAGCGGTACTGCACGAGAGCAGTTCTTC. This chain connects TRBV9 to TRBJ2-1; D is undetermined. The CDR3 is made up of 12 amino acids. V was clipped by 3 bases and J by 10 bases, with 11 bases between them. The germline V gene encodes CDR1 SGDLS and CDR2 YYNGEE.

The chain carries TRBV2 and TRBJ1-6; D is ambiguous. The V end was cut by 3 bases, the J end by 10 bases, with 4 bases between. This CDR3 region has 11 residues. CDR1 and CDR2 (germline): SNHLY, FYNNEI. CDR3 coding DNA: TGTGCCAGCAGTGACCCGTCACCCCTCCACTTT. The encoded protein is CASSDPSPLHF.

The chain combines TRBV19 with TRBJ1-2; possible D gene TRBD1, 5 bases. This CDR3 comprises 12 residues. Germline values: CDR1 LNHDA, CDR2 SQIVND (reference sequence). Trimming removed 7 bases from V and 3 bases from J, with 9 bases in between. The CDR3 bases are TGTGCCAGTACAGGGCCCTACTATGGCTACACCTTC. It specifies CASTGPYYGYTF.

V is TRBV6-5 and J is TRBJ1-2, with TRBD1 identical over 8 bases. Germline CDR1 is MNHEY and CDR2 is SVGAGI. CDR3 length equals 11 residues. Losses at the gene ends were 6 bases for V and 7 bases for J; bases not matched to a gene: 1. CDR3 coding DNA: TGTGCCAGCAGGACAGGGGTTGGCTACACCTTC. This codes for CASRTGVGYTF.

The CDR3 DNA reads as TGTGCCAGCAGTGAAATCCAGGGGTATACTAATGAAAAACTGTTTTTT. It translates to CASSEIQGYTNEKLFF. The chain couples TRBV2 to TRBJ1-4, with D possibly TRBD1 on 6 matching bases. V was clipped by 2 bases and J by 2 bases, with 12 bases between them. CDR1 is SNHLY, CDR2 FYNNEI, per germline. CDR3 size: 16 residues.

The chain uses TRBV23-1 and TRBJ2-1, with 9 bases lining up with TRBD1. TRBV23-1 counts as an open reading frame of uncertain function. The J segment lost 4 bases and the V segment lost 0 bases, leaving 4 bases of the junction unmatched. This CDR3 spans 16 amino acids. Here the CDR3 reads CASSQSPGQGYNEQFF. The CDR3, as DNA: TGCGCCAGCAGTCAATCTCCGGGACAGGGATACAATGAGCAGTTCTTC.

The chain links TRBV5-1 to TRBJ2-5; TRBD1 aligns across 7 bases. The CDR3 loop spans 14 amino acids. Per the germline V gene, CDR1 is SGHRS and CDR2 is YFSETQ. V shed 3 bases, J shed 2 bases, and the junction held 4 bases outside the gene matches. CDR3: CASSSGTAQETQYF. The CDR3, as DNA: TGCGCCAGCAGCTCCGGGACAGCTCAAGAGACCCAGTACTTC.

This clone was counted a few times. The gene calls are TRBV18 and TRBJ2-7; tentative D call: TRBD2 (6 bases). Germline CDR1 and CDR2: KGHSH and LQKENI. Trimming removed 4 bases from V and 2 bases from J, with 12 bases in between. This CDR3 contains 14 residues. CDR3 loop: CASSQTGSPYEQYF. For the CDR3, the DNA is TGTGCCAGCTCACAAACCGGGAGCCCCTACGAGCAGTACTTC.

This clone turned up a few times. The V and J genes are TRBV5-4 and TRBJ1-5; D unresolved. Germline-derived CDR1 and CDR2 are SGHNT and YYREEE (reference sequence). There are 12 residues in the CDR3. V gave up 0 bases and J gave up 9 bases, with 7 bases separating them. CDR3 loop: CASSLDRGPQHF. The CDR3, as DNA: TGTGCCAGCAGCTTGGATCGCGGGCCCCAGCATTTT.

This clone was observed a few times. The chain recombines TRBV5-4 with TRBJ1-5; 7 nucleotides match TRBD1. V gave up 2 bases and J gave up 7 bases; unmatched junction bases: 9. Germline CDR1 and CDR2: SGHNT and YYREEE (reference sequence). The CDR3 spans 15 residues. Written as DNA, the CDR3 is TGTGCCAGCAGCTTAGGAACAGGGGTTGGGCAGCCCCAGCATTTT. Protein: CASSLGTGVGQPQHF.